One T cell receptor (beta chain) is described in this entry. The antigen remains unidentified. 60 Vbeta and 13 Jbeta primers were used in PCR. Original handling: Later work found 80 million to 85 million unique TCR beta chains, with roughly 11 million shared. Clones were read by immunoSEQ multiplex PCR, and TCRdb kept only the in-frame ones, dropping some. From that table come the V and J calls and clone size; the DNA was used to work out D and trimming. The sample carries about 180,000 clones, 70% to 80% recorded once. This sample was included in a study of cytomegalovirus exposure and HLA in healthy donors. The wider study: For the approximately 390 genotyped donors, about 79% fell within the Caucasian-associated ancestry cluster.

Notes on the study in general: Cytomegalovirus status was reportedly diagnosed by the classifier with high specificity and sensitivity. Some V segments, including TRBV6-2 and TRBV6-3, were excluded as indistinguishable.

CDR1 is SGHDT and CDR2 is YYEEEE in the germline V gene. The CDR3 spans 13 residues. V lost 1 base and J lost 4, with 8 bases in between. The sequence derives from a man aged 18 to 30 in good health and CMV-seronegative. The rearrangement uses TRBV5-6 and TRBJ2-5; D is undetermined. Source material: PBMCs. The chain's CDR3 is CASSLTTIETQYF. The CDR3 DNA is TGTGCCAGCAGCTTGACCACAATAGAGACCCAGTACTTC.